This T cell receptor beta chain was captured by sequencing in a study of OX40 agonist ivuxolimab in advanced cancers. Study-level information: Hepatocellular carcinoma, melanoma, renal cell or head and neck cancer was diagnosed in the dose-escalation patients. Study-wide findings and caveats: On average, CD8+ T cells showed a greater number of expanded clones than CD4+.

V trimming: 0 bases; J trimming: 3 bases; junction bases outside the gene matches: 2. CDR1 and CDR2 from the germline V gene are MNHEY and SMNVEV (reference sequence). This CDR3 is built from 17 residues. Generated by immunoSEQ multiplex PCR, the TCRdb table keeps only in-frame clones and is missing some. The sample has about 82,000 clones; roughly 86% are singletons. As concerns this clone: The antigen remains undetermined.

The chain employs TRBV27 and TRBJ2-3, with 14 bases fitting TRBD2. The sequenced sample was CD4+ or CD8+ T cells sorted from blood, obtained in a trial of the OX40 agonist ivuxolimab. The receptor was isolated from an adult with an advanced solid tumor such as melanoma, head and neck, liver or kidney cancer. CDR3 in DNA: TGTGCCAGCAGTTTATCTTGGACTAGCGGGAGGACAGATACGCAGTATTTT. It translates to CASSLSWTSGRTDTQYF.